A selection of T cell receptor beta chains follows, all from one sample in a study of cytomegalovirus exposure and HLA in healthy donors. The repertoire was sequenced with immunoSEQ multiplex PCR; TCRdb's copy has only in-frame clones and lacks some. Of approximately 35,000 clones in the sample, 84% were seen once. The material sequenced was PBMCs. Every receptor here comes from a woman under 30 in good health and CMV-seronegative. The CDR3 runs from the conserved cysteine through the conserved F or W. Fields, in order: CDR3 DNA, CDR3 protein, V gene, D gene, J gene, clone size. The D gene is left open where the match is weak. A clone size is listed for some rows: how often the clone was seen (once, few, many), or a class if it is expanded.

CDR3 DNA: TGTGCCAGCAGTCCCGAGGGGGACCCTTATAATTCACCCCTCCACTTT
CDR3 protein: CASSPEGDPYNSPLHF
V gene: TRBV9
D gene: NA
J gene: TRBJ1-6
clone size: NA

CDR3 DNA: TGTGCCAGCAGCCAGGATAGCGGGAGCGGTACCGGGGAGCTGTTTTTT
CDR3 protein: CASSQDSGSGTGELFF
V gene: TRBV7-3
D gene: TRBD2
J gene: TRBJ2-2
clone size: once

CDR3 DNA: TGTGCCAGCAGCTTGGGGCTAGCGGGAGCAGTTTCAAAAGATACGCAGTATTTT
CDR3 protein: CASSLGLAGAVSKDTQYF
V gene: TRBV5-4
D gene: TRBD2
J gene: TRBJ2-3
clone size: NA

CDR3 DNA: TGTGCCAGTAGTACCGCGGGACAGGGGGTCCCCGCGAACACCGGGGAGCTGTTTTTT
CDR3 protein: CASSTAGQGVPANTGELFF
V gene: TRBV19
D gene: TRBD1
J gene: TRBJ2-2
clone size: NA

CDR3 DNA: TGTGCCAGCAGACCCGGGACAGCTCACACCGGGGAGCTGTTTTTT
CDR3 protein: CASRPGTAHTGELFF
V gene: TRBV6-1
D gene: TRBD1
J gene: TRBJ2-2
clone size: NA

CDR3 DNA: TGTGCCAGCAGCTGGACTAGTTCGAGAGATACGCAGTATTTT
CDR3 protein: CASSWTSSRDTQYF
V gene: TRBV7-6
D gene: TRBD2
J gene: TRBJ2-3
clone size: once

CDR3 DNA: TGTGCCGGCCGCAGGGGGAGCTCTGGAAACACCATATATTTT
CDR3 protein: CAGRRGSSGNTIYF
V gene: TRBV10-3
D gene: TRBD1
J gene: TRBJ1-3
clone size: NA

CDR3 DNA: TGTGCCAGCAGCCTGCTGGGACAGGGGTCCTACGAGCAGTACTTC
CDR3 protein: CASSLLGQGSYEQYF
V gene: TRBV6-5
D gene: TRBD1
J gene: TRBJ2-7
clone size: few

CDR3 DNA: TGTGCCAGCAGTCACCTAGGACAGGGCTGTGGCTACACCTTC
CDR3 protein: CASSHLGQGCGYTF
V gene: TRBV27
D gene: TRBD1
J gene: TRBJ1-2
clone size: NA

CDR3 DNA: TGTGCCAGCTCACCCCCGGGGAGCTACACCTTC
CDR3 protein: CASSPPGSYTF
V gene: TRBV18
D gene: NA
J gene: TRBJ1-2
clone size: few

CDR3 DNA: TGCGCCAGCAGCTTGGGACAGGGTACCAATTGTGGCTACCCCTTC
CDR3 protein: CASSLGQGTNCGYPF
V gene: TRBV5-1
D gene: TRBD1
J gene: TRBJ1-2
clone size: few

CDR3 DNA: TGCGCCAGCAGCCAACTATCTGGTTCGTTTTCGTGGAGAGCAGATACGCAGTATTTT
CDR3 protein: CASSQLSGSFSWRADTQYF
V gene: TRBV4-3
D gene: NA
J gene: TRBJ2-3
clone size: NA

CDR3 DNA: TGTGCCGGGAAGGCAGGAGGGGATCCTAATGAAAAACTGTTTTTT
CDR3 protein: CAGKAGGDPNEKLFF
V gene: TRBV28
D gene: NA
J gene: TRBJ1-4
clone size: few

CDR3 DNA: TGTGCCAGCAGCTTGGCGCTAGCGGGGGGCAAGGAGCAGTTCTTC
CDR3 protein: CASSLALAGGKEQFF
V gene: TRBV5-4
D gene: TRBD2
J gene: TRBJ2-1
clone size: few

CDR3 DNA: TGTGCCAGCATCTTCCGGGACTCCCCGAACTATGGCTACACCTTC
CDR3 protein: CASIFRDSPNYGYTF
V gene: TRBV7-2
D gene: NA
J gene: TRBJ1-2
clone size: NA

CDR3 DNA: TGTGCCAGCAGCGTAGAAGCGGGGGCCTCCTACGAGCAGTACTTC
CDR3 protein: CASSVEAGASYEQYF
V gene: TRBV9
D gene: TRBD2
J gene: TRBJ2-7
clone size: NA

CDR3 DNA: TGTGCCAGCAGCCAAACAGGACGATTGGATGGCTACACCTTC
CDR3 protein: CASSQTGRLDGYTF
V gene: TRBV14
D gene: NA
J gene: TRBJ1-2
clone size: NA

CDR3 DNA: TGTGCCAGCAGCAAAGCGCTAGAAGTAGGACAGCTCCTTTTAGAGCAGTACTTC
CDR3 protein: CASSKALEVGQLLLEQYF
V gene: TRBV21-1
D gene: NA
J gene: TRBJ2-7
clone size: NA

CDR3 DNA: TGTGCCAGCAGTGACTCTAGTACGATCAACGTCGAGCAGTACTTC
CDR3 protein: CASSDSSTINVEQYF
V gene: TRBV6-5
D gene: NA
J gene: TRBJ2-7
clone size: NA

CDR3 DNA: TGTGCCTCCGACAGGGCCACAGATACGCAGTATTTT
CDR3 protein: CASDRATDTQYF
V gene: TRBV30
D gene: TRBD1
J gene: TRBJ2-3
clone size: once

CDR3 DNA: TGTGCCAGCAGGAAAAGCGAGAGCTATGGCTACACCTTC
CDR3 protein: CASRKSESYGYTF
V gene: TRBV6-5
D gene: NA
J gene: TRBJ1-2
clone size: NA

CDR3 DNA: TGTGCCAGCAGCTTAGATGGCGGGGTAACGACCCAGTACTTC
CDR3 protein: CASSLDGGVTTQYF
V gene: TRBV7-2
D gene: NA
J gene: TRBJ2-5
clone size: NA

CDR3 DNA: TGTGCCAGCAGCCAGACTAGTAAGCCCTACAATGAGCAGTTCTTC
CDR3 protein: CASSQTSKPYNEQFF
V gene: TRBV7-9
D gene: NA
J gene: TRBJ2-1
clone size: NA

CDR3 DNA: TGTGCCAGCAGCTGGGGAGGGCCCTCCTACGAGCAGTACTTC
CDR3 protein: CASSWGGPSYEQYF
V gene: TRBV11-2
D gene: TRBD2
J gene: TRBJ2-7
clone size: NA

CDR3 DNA: TGTGCCAGCAGCTTAGAACAAGATGTGGAGACCCAGTACTTC
CDR3 protein: CASSLEQDVETQYF
V gene: TRBV7-9
D gene: NA
J gene: TRBJ2-5
clone size: NA

CDR3 DNA: TGTGCCAGCAGGACAGACAATCAGCCCCAGCATTTT
CDR3 protein: CASRTDNQPQHF
V gene: TRBV27
D gene: NA
J gene: TRBJ1-5
clone size: NA

CDR3 DNA: TGTGCCAGCAGCTTAGCGATGGGACTAGCGGGAAATAATGAGCAGTTCTTC
CDR3 protein: CASSLAMGLAGNNEQFF
V gene: TRBV7-6
D gene: TRBD2
J gene: TRBJ2-1
clone size: NA

CDR3 DNA: TGTGCCACCGGCGGCGGGAGGGCCATCGATGAGCAGTTCTTC
CDR3 protein: CATGGGRAIDEQFF
V gene: TRBV15
D gene: TRBD2
J gene: TRBJ2-1
clone size: NA

CDR3 DNA: TGTGCCAGCAGTTTATTTGGGGGAGGGGGGACAGATACGCAGTATTTT
CDR3 protein: CASSLFGGGGTDTQYF
V gene: TRBV28
D gene: NA
J gene: TRBJ2-3
clone size: NA

CDR3 DNA: TGCGCCAGCTCCTTCCTAGCGGGAGGGTACGAGCAGTACTTC
CDR3 protein: CASSFLAGGYEQYF
V gene: TRBV4-3
D gene: TRBD2
J gene: TRBJ2-7
clone size: NA

CDR3 DNA: TGTGCCAGCAGTACCGGGACAGTAGGTCAGCCCCAGCATTTT
CDR3 protein: CASSTGTVGQPQHF
V gene: TRBV25-1
D gene: TRBD1
J gene: TRBJ1-5
clone size: few

CDR3 DNA: TGTGCCAGCAGCCCCCAGGAGGACTATGGCTACCCCTTC
CDR3 protein: CASSPQEDYGYPF
V gene: TRBV7-2
D gene: NA
J gene: TRBJ1-2
clone size: NA

CDR3 DNA: TGTGCCAGTAGACTAGCTGAGAGCGAGACCCAGTACTTC
CDR3 protein: CASRLAESETQYF
V gene: TRBV27
D gene: TRBD2
J gene: TRBJ2-5
clone size: NA

CDR3 DNA: TGTGCCAGCAGCGAACAGGGGGCTGGGGCCAACGTCCTGACTTTC
CDR3 protein: CASSEQGAGANVLTF
V gene: TRBV14
D gene: TRBD1
J gene: TRBJ2-6
clone size: NA

CDR3 DNA: TGTGCCAGCAGCCCAAGTGGCTTTTACGAGCAGTACTTC
CDR3 protein: CASSPSGFYEQYF
V gene: TRBV9
D gene: NA
J gene: TRBJ2-7
clone size: NA

CDR3 DNA: TGCGCCAGCAGCCAAGGAGTCCCCTACGAGCAGTACTTC
CDR3 protein: CASSQGVPYEQYF
V gene: TRBV4-3
D gene: NA
J gene: TRBJ2-7
clone size: NA

CDR3 DNA: TGTGCCAGCAGCTCAGGACAGTTTGATCCTTATGGCTACACCTTC
CDR3 protein: CASSSGQFDPYGYTF
V gene: TRBV7-9
D gene: NA
J gene: TRBJ1-2
clone size: NA

CDR3 DNA: TGTGCCAGCAGCGCCGACACGGATAATCAGCCCCAGAATTTT
CDR3 protein: CASSADTDNQPQNF
V gene: TRBV7-9
D gene: NA
J gene: TRBJ1-5
clone size: once

CDR3 DNA: TGCAGCGTCCGGGACAGGGATAGGGAGCAGTACTTC
CDR3 protein: CSVRDRDREQYF
V gene: TRBV29-1
D gene: TRBD1
J gene: TRBJ2-7
clone size: few

CDR3 DNA: TGTGCCAGCACCCAGGGGGGCGCCTTATCACGGCCCCTCCACTTT
CDR3 protein: CASTQGGALSRPLHF
V gene: TRBV6-1
D gene: TRBD1
J gene: TRBJ1-6
clone size: NA

CDR3 DNA: TGCGCCAGCAGCCCCGTCACAGGGTTGGGTGAAGCTTTCTTT
CDR3 protein: CASSPVTGLGEAFF
V gene: TRBV4-3
D gene: NA
J gene: TRBJ1-1
clone size: few

CDR3 DNA: TGCGCCAGCAGCCGGACGGGACAGTATAATTCACCCCTCCACTTT
CDR3 protein: CASSRTGQYNSPLHF
V gene: TRBV5-1
D gene: TRBD1
J gene: TRBJ1-6
clone size: few

CDR3 DNA: TGTGCCAGCAAGGGACTAGCGGGAGGTAAGGAGCAGTACTTC
CDR3 protein: CASKGLAGGKEQYF
V gene: TRBV2
D gene: TRBD2
J gene: TRBJ2-7
clone size: NA

CDR3 DNA: TGTGCCAGCAGCTTACCAGGGGTCATTGAGCAGTTCTTC
CDR3 protein: CASSLPGVIEQFF
V gene: TRBV7-9
D gene: NA
J gene: TRBJ2-1
clone size: NA

CDR3 DNA: TGTGCCAGCGATGCCGGGGAGTCGGGCTACGAGCAGTACTTC
CDR3 protein: CASDAGESGYEQYF
V gene: TRBV7-2
D gene: NA
J gene: TRBJ2-7
clone size: NA

CDR3 DNA: TGTGCCAGCAGTTTTGCTAGCGGGAGTGCGGAGACCCAGTACTTC
CDR3 protein: CASSFASGSAETQYF
V gene: TRBV27
D gene: TRBD2
J gene: TRBJ2-5
clone size: once

CDR3 DNA: TGTGCCAGCAGCCAAATCGGGACTAGGGACCAAGAGACCCAGTACTTC
CDR3 protein: CASSQIGTRDQETQYF
V gene: TRBV7-3
D gene: TRBD2
J gene: TRBJ2-5
clone size: NA

CDR3 DNA: TGTGCCAGCAGCCCCTGGACAGTCGCAAAGAACACTGAAGCTTTCTTT
CDR3 protein: CASSPWTVAKNTEAFF
V gene: TRBV9
D gene: NA
J gene: TRBJ1-1
clone size: NA

CDR3 DNA: TGTGCCAGCAGCTCCCCCGGACTTTACAATGAGCAGTTCTTC
CDR3 protein: CASSSPGLYNEQFF
V gene: TRBV7-6
D gene: NA
J gene: TRBJ2-1
clone size: NA

CDR3 DNA: TGCAGCGTACCTAGCGGGAGGCCAGGGAATGAGCAGTTCTTC
CDR3 protein: CSVPSGRPGNEQFF
V gene: TRBV29-1
D gene: TRBD2
J gene: TRBJ2-1
clone size: once

CDR3 DNA: TGTGCCAGCAGTTTTAGTTCTAGTCCCGAGACCCAGTACTTC
CDR3 protein: CASSFSSSPETQYF
V gene: TRBV27
D gene: NA
J gene: TRBJ2-5
clone size: once

CDR3 DNA: TGTGCCAGCACCATAAACAGGGGCCTGAACACTGAAGCTTTCTTT
CDR3 protein: CASTINRGLNTEAFF
V gene: TRBV28
D gene: TRBD1
J gene: TRBJ1-1
clone size: NA

CDR3 DNA: TGTGCCAGCAGTAAAGTGGGGGGTGACACTGAAGCTTTCTTT
CDR3 protein: CASSKVGGDTEAFF
V gene: TRBV6-5
D gene: NA
J gene: TRBJ1-1
clone size: NA